This T cell receptor (beta chain) was identified in a study of blood T cells in healthy people across ages. This clonotype was counted ten times or more. The antigen remains unidentified. This clone may be a read error of a much larger clone one base away. The authors ran a second PCR of 7 to 11 cycles using a sample-barcoded 5' primer and a J-beta primer mix. TCRdb fed the 5' RACE reads into MiXCR, producing one record per CDR3 protein. The sample records over 600,000 distinct CDR3 sequences, about half being singletons. Investigators took ten milliliters of peripheral blood from every donor. This CDR3 has 16 residues. Germline V gives CDR1 ENHRY, CDR2 SYGVKD. Points from the study as a whole: A greater number of naive CD4+ cells and higher diversity distinguished long-lived donors from aged donors. TCR beta diversity per million T cells fell roughly linearly with age. Donor CMV status was unknown, possibly confounding expanded clonotype changes.

Sequenced material: blood. The chain is built from TRBV10-3 and TRBJ2-1; 8 bases fit TRBD1. Matching the DNA end better, TRBJ2-7 makes the J call doubtful. The receptor's source is an elderly man in good health. The chain's CDR3 is CAISEDRTGSYNEQYF. For the CDR3, the DNA is TGTGCCATCAGTGAAGACCGGACAGGGTCCTACAATGAGCAGTACTTC.